One and the same sample provided the 8 T cell receptor beta chains below, sequenced in a study of naive and memory T cell subsets. The library had UMIs added by 3' ligation of an oligonucleotide to TCR cDNA. The SP2 primer and nested alpha and beta constant region primers amplified ligated cDNA in four rounds. Using its own MiXCR run on the 5' RACE reads, TCRdb lists one record per CDR3 protein. This table holds about 32,000 distinct CDR3 sequences, 16% found once. Receptors were obtained from a female donor in good health.

V and J are TRBV12-3 or TRBV12-4 and TRBJ2-1, with 11 bases aligning to TRBD1. Trimming took 5 bases from V and 7 from J; bases not matched to a gene: 7. This CDR3 has 15 residues. In nucleotides, the CDR3 is TGTGCCAGCAGTCACTTGGACAGGGGGCGGAATGAGCAGTTCTTC. Translating it yields CASSHLDRGRNEQFF.

This clonotype ranks as medium-sized. The rearrangement uses TRBV7-9 and TRBJ2-3; 12 positions agree with TRBD2. CDR1 and CDR2 from the germline V gene are SEHNR and FQNEAQ (reference sequence). The CDR3 covers 18 residues. V shed 5 bases, J shed 4 bases, and the junction held 13 bases outside the gene matches. In DNA form, the CDR3 reads TGTGCCAGCAGCCGGACGACTAGCGGGGGAGATGGCGCAGATACGCAGTATTTT. Encoded protein: CASSRTTSGGDGADTQYF.

Many counts were recorded for this clonotype. The chain uses TRBV5-6 and TRBJ1-6; a weak D match, TRBD1 (6 bases). The CDR3 loop spans 15 amino acids. Per germline, CDR1 SGHDT and CDR2 YYEEEE. Trimming stripped 4 bases from V and 6 bases from J, with 14 bases between. The CDR3: CASSRDQGPNSPLHF. The CDR3 DNA sequence: TGTGCCAGCAGCCGGGACCAGGGGCCTAATTCACCCCTCCACTTT.

The rearrangement joins TRBV4-2 to TRBJ2-1; 11 nucleotides agree with TRBD2. The CDR3 extends over 17 amino acids. After removal of 0 bases from V and 5 bases from J, the junction contained 6 bases not matched to a gene. Germline V gene data show CDR1 as LGHNA and CDR2 as YNFKEQ. The CDR3 spells CASSQDTSGGGHNEQFF. The CDR3 nucleotides read TGTGCCAGCAGCCAAGATACTAGCGGGGGAGGACACAATGAGCAGTTCTTC.

CDR3: CASSYQGTYEQYF. The CDR3 nucleotides read TGTGCCAGCAGTTACCAGGGCACCTACGAGCAGTACTTC. The V call is TRBV27, the J call TRBJ2-7; tentatively, D is TRBD1 (5 bases). Per the germline V gene, CDR1 is MNHEY and CDR2 is SMNVEV (reference sequence). This CDR3 region has 13 residues. Deletions cut 4 bases from V and 2 bases from J, with 9 bases between.

The V and J genes are TRBV27 and TRBJ2-5; 8 nucleotides align to TRBD1. V shed 5 bases and J 5 bases; nucleotides not matched to a gene: 13. There are 16 residues in the CDR3. Looked up from germline, CDR1 is MNHEY and CDR2 is SMNVEV (reference sequence). CDR3 residues: CASSPTLPTGGETQYF. Written as DNA, the CDR3 is TGTGCCAGCAGTCCCACTCTACCAACAGGGGGGGAGACCCAGTACTTC.

V is TRBV20-1 and J is TRBJ1-2; 7 bases are a match to TRBD1. Losses at the gene ends were 3 bases for V and 7 bases for J; bases not matched to a gene: 11. Germline values: CDR1 DFQATT, CDR2 SNEGSKA (reference sequence). This CDR3 comprises 14 residues. The CDR3 region has the DNA TGCAGTGCTAGCAACCGACAGGGCTTAGGTGGCTACACCTTC. Its translation: CSASNRQGLGGYTF.

This clonotype was detected ten times or more. CDR3 protein: CASSTRGRYEQYF. The CDR3 DNA sequence: TGCGCCAGCAGTACCCGGGGACGGTACGAGCAGTACTTC. The chain recombines TRBV10-2 with TRBJ2-7, with D tentatively TRBD1 or TRBD2 (5 bases each). This CDR3 is 13 amino acids long. CDR1 is WSHSY and CDR2 is SAAADI in the germline V gene. Trimming took off 5 bases at V and 4 bases at J, with 12 bases between the two ends.